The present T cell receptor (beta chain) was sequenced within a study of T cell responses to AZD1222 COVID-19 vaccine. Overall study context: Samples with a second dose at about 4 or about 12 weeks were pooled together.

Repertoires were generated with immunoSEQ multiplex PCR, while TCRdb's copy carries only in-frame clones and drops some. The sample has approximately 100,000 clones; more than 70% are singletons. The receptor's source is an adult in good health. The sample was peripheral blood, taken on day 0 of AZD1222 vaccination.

The CDR3 DNA reads TGCGCCAGCAGCTTGGAGGGTAGCGGGAGGATTAACAATGAGCAGTTCTTC. Amino acid sequence: CASSLEGSGRINNEQFF. The chain is built from TRBV5-1 and TRBJ2-1; 10 bases agree with TRBD2. The germline CDR1 and CDR2 sequences are SGHRS and YFSETQ. Trimming took 0 bases from V and 5 from J; bases not matched to a gene: 8. CDR3 length: 17 amino acids.